This paragraph covers one T cell receptor (beta chain) sequence. These data originate in a study of blood T cell repertoires in COVID-19. Study at large: The United States, Italy and Spain supplied acute and convalescent COVID-19 samples. T cells, B-cell-depleted T cells, or PBMCs provided the cDNA or gDNA that served as material.

Libraries were prepared by immunoSEQ multiplex PCR; TCRdb keeps only in-frame clonotypes and omits some of them. This sample carries about 160,000 clones, over 85% of them seen once, and the ten largest clones take roughly 4.8%. V shed 6 bases, J shed 4 bases, and the junction held 5 bases outside the gene matches. Germline values: CDR1 WNHNN, CDR2 SYGVQD (reference sequence). CDR3 length: 13 residues. The specimen was peripheral blood. The chain recombines TRBV10-1 with TRBJ1-1; 7 nucleotides line up with TRBD1. The source is a woman aged 50 to 60 with acute or convalescent COVID-19. The CDR3 DNA is TGCGCCAGCAGCCCGACAGGGTCCACTGAAGCTTTCTTT. Protein product: CASSPTGSTEAFF.